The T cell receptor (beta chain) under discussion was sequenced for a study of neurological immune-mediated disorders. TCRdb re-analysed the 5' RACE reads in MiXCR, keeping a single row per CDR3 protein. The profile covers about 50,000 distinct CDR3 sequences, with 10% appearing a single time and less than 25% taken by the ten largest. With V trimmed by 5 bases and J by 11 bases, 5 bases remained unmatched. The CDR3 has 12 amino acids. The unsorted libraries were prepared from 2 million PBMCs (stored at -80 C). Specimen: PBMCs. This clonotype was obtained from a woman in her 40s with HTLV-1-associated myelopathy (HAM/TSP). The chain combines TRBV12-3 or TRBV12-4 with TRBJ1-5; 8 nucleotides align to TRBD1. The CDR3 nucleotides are TGTGCCAGCAGTGCACGGGACAGGTCCCAGCATTTT. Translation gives CASSARDRSQHF.